This TCR beta chain originates from a study of shared clonotypes between healthy human individuals. Points from the study as a whole: Non-shared clonotypes had lower generation probabilities than clonotypes shared by all four sorted-subset donors. Clonotype sharing among donors was thought likely to change with sequencing depth.

Donors comprised healthy HIV-negative adults lacking recent acute infections or vaccinations. Using immunoSEQ multiplex PCR, the repertoire was profiled, and TCRdb retains in-frame clones only, with some absent. Among fewer than 350,000 clones listed, around 90% were seen once. The CDR3 runs to 15 residues. Germline assignment: CDR1 MNHEY and CDR2 SMNVEV (reference sequence). The trim removed 2 bases at V and 6 bases at J, leaving 1 base unmatched. Worth noting for this clone: What it binds is unknown.

V gene TRBV27 combines with J gene TRBJ2-1; 13 bases match TRBD2. The source of this sequence is a young man in good health. Material: memory CD8+ T cells sorted from blood. The subset: CD45RO+ cells pooled with CCR7-negative TemRA cells. CDR3 in amino acids: CASSLGLAGVNEQFF. The CDR3 DNA sequence: TGTGCCAGCAGTTTAGGACTAGCGGGAGTCAATGAGCAGTTCTTC.